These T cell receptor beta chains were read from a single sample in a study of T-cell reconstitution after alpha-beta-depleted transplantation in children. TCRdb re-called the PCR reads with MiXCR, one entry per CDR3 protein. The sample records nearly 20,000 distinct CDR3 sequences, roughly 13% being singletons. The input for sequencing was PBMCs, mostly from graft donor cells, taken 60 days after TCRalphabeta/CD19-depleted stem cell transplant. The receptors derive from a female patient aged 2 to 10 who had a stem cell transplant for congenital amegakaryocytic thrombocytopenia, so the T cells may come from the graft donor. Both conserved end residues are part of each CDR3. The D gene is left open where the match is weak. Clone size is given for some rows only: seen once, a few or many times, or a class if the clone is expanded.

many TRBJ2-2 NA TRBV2 CASRRSHTGELFF TGTGCCAGCAGACGGTCTCACACCGGGGAGCTGTTTTTT
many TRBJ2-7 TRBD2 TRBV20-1 CSAFGLGGRDYEQYF TGCAGTGCCTTCGGCCTCGGGGGGAGAGACTACGAGCAGTACTTC
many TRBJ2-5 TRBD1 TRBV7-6 CASSRDRGIETQYF TGTGCCAGCAGCCGGGACAGGGGAATAGAGACCCAGTACTTC
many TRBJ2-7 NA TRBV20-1 CSARPYPGPVHYEQYF TGCAGTGCTAGACCCTACCCCGGCCCAGTACACTACGAGCAGTACTTC
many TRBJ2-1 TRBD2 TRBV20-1 CSARDEREYNEQFF TGCAGTGCTAGAGATGAGCGGGAGTACAATGAGCAGTTCTTC
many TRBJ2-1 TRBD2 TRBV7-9 CASSPGLLNEQFF TGTGCCAGCAGCCCGGGACTACTCAATGAGCAGTTCTTC
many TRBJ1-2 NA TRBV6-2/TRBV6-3 CASSYPSGGVYGYTF TGTGCCAGCAGTTACCCCTCGGGGGGCGTCTATGGCTACACCTTC
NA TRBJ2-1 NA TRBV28 CASHGVNRFVGEQFF TGTGCCAGCCACGGGGTAAATCGTTTCGTTGGTGAGCAGTTCTTC
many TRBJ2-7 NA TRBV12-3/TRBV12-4 CASRLDSEQYF TGTGCCAGCAGATTGGACAGCGAGCAGTACTTC
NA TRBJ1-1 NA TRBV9 CASSVEARYWADTLNTEAFF TGTGCCAGCAGCGTAGAGGCCCGGTACTGGGCCGATACTTTAAACACTGAAGCTTTCTTT